The 29 T cell receptor beta chains presented below share a single source sample, sequenced in a study of tumor-infiltrating lymphocytes in primary liver carcinoma. The source of the blood RNA was unsorted whole blood, and germline DNA was extracted as well. A primer in the constant region served to generate TCR beta cDNA from roughly 550 ng of total RNA. Generation of the TCR beta libraries relied on three nested multiplex PCR rounds using slightly modified ARM-PCR. Forward primers for TRBV1-TRBV30 and a C-beta reverse primer served the first two PCR rounds, at around 9 cycles each. MiXCR was run by TCRdb on the multiplex PCR reads, yielding one entry per CDR3 protein. Of about 320,000 distinct CDR3 sequences listed, 65% are singletons. Source material: peripheral blood. The source is a man aged 40-49 years with primary liver carcinoma and hepatitis B virus infection.

At least ten counts were recorded for this clonotype. The chain couples TRBV29-1 to TRBJ2-5, with D perhaps matching TRBD2 (6 bases). The V end lost 8 bases, the J end lost 5 bases, and 15 bases lay between the germline ends. Germline assignment: CDR1 SQVTM and CDR2 ANQGSEA. The CDR3 contains 12 residues. The CDR3 is CSLSAEGETQYF. The CDR3 nucleotides read TGCAGCCTAAGTGCGGAGGGGGAGACCCAGTACTTC.

This clonotype was counted once. A much larger clone differs by one base, so this may be a read error. This chain connects TRBV12-3 or TRBV12-4 to TRBJ1-3, with D possibly matching TRBD1 (5 bases). With 10 bases removed from V and 2 bases from J, the gap between germline ends came to 18 bases. The CDR3 length is 15 residues. The CDR3 region is CANTPRRGAGNTIYF. The CDR3 DNA reads TGTGCCAACACCCCCCGAAGGGGAGCTGGAAACACCATATATTTT.

This clonotype has a handful of counts. The chain employs TRBV21-1 and TRBJ1-1. TRBV21-1 is given as a pseudogene. CDR3 size: 13 residues. In DNA form, the CDR3 reads TGTGCCAGCAGCAAAGCACGGCCACCCGAAGCTTTCTTT. Encoded protein: CASSKARPPEAFF.

This clonotype occurred once. This chain connects TRBV5-1 to TRBJ2-4; TRBD2 might be the D (6 bases). Germline V gives CDR1 SGHRS, CDR2 YFSETQ. The CDR3 runs 12 residues. V shed 5 bases and J shed 13 bases, with 16 bases lying between them. CDR3 region: CASRQDYNEQYF. The CDR3 nucleotides read TGCGCCAGCAGGCAGGACTACAATGAGCAGTACTTC.

This sequence joins TRBV5-1 and TRBJ2-7; the match to TRBD2 covers 7 bases. CDR3 size: 14 residues. From germline, CDR1 is SGHRS and CDR2 YFSETQ. After removal of 7 bases from V and 3 bases from J, the junction contained 10 bases not matched to a gene. The CDR3 is CASATWEGSYEQYF. The CDR3 nucleotides are TGCGCCAGCGCCACCTGGGAGGGGAGCTACGAGCAGTACTTC.

Details on this clonotype: This may be a read error, as it is one base from a much larger clone. The chain carries TRBV4-1 and TRBJ2-3; the match to TRBD2 covers 10 bases. The V gene's germline CDR1 is MGHRA and CDR2 YSYEKL. V gave up 2 bases and J gave up 2 bases; unmatched junction bases: 7. The CDR3 loop spans 17 amino acids. In DNA, the CDR3 is TGCGCCAGCAGCCAATCCGGGACTAGCGAGACCACAGATACGCAGTATTTT. Its protein product is CASSQSGTSETTDTQYF.

For this clonotype: A read error is possible here, since a much larger clone lies one base away. The chain has TRBV12-3 or TRBV12-4 and TRBJ1-5; D gene uncertain. The CDR3 runs 13 residues. The CDR3 spells CASSFGQNQPQNF. In nucleotides, the CDR3 is TGTGCCAGCAGTTTTGGGCAGAATCAGCCCCAGAATTTT.

Remarks on this clonotype: This sequence may be a read error, since a much larger clone differs from it by one base. V and J are TRBV6-6 and TRBJ2-5, with TRBD1 identical over 7 bases. This CDR3 contains 12 residues. Germline CDR1 and CDR2: MNHNY and SVGAGI (reference sequence). In DNA form, the CDR3 reads TGTGCCAACAGTTTACAGGGGGAGACCCAGTACTTC. Translation gives CANSLQGETQYF.

This chain joins TRBV11-2 and TRBJ1-1; tentative D call: TRBD1 (5 bases). Germline V CDR1 and CDR2: SGHAT, FQNNGV. V dropped 1 base and J dropped 4 bases, with 16 bases sitting between them. This CDR3 region has 16 residues. The CDR3 region is CASSLGDGGGLTEAFF. The DNA for the CDR3 is TGTGCCAGCAGCTTAGGGGACGGGGGAGGACTCACTGAAGCTTTCTTT.

The table lists this clonotype with many counts. The V and J genes are TRBV11-2 and TRBJ2-1, with D unclear. Per the germline V gene, CDR1 is SGHAT and CDR2 is FQNNGV. This CDR3 has 14 residues. Trimming cost V 0 bases and J 3 bases, with 6 bases left between them. CDR3 in amino acids: CASSLDQDYNEQFF. CDR3 DNA sequence: TGTGCCAGCAGCTTAGATCAAGACTACAATGAGCAGTTCTTC. Supplemented by reference TRBV11-2 and TRBJ2-1, the full variable domain reads EAGVAQSPRYKIIEKRQSVAFWCNPISGHATLYWYQQILGQGPKLLIQFQNNGVVDDSQLPKDRFSAERLKGVDSTLKIQPAKLEDSAVYLCASSLDQDYNEQFFGPGTRLTVL.

With respect to this clonotype: Germline is not matched at one junction end, which may reflect a read error. The chain employs TRBV10-3 and TRBJ2-1; tentatively, D is TRBD1 or TRBD2 (6 bases each). The CDR3 runs to 15 residues. Looked up from germline, CDR1 is ENHRY and CDR2 is SYGVKD. The CDR3 region has the DNA TGTGTCATCAGTGAGAGCGGAGGGGGGTACAATGATCAGTTCTTC. Its translation: CVISESGGGYNDQFF.

Turning to this clonotype: Relative to the germline gene, one junction end is altered; a read error may explain this. The chain joins TRBV11-2 to TRBJ2-2; 10 positions match TRBD2. This CDR3 has 19 amino acids. Germline V gene sequence: CDR1 SGHAT, CDR2 FQNNGV. The CDR3 region has the DNA TGTGCCAGCAGCTTAGATCGGAGCGGGAGGGCCTCGAACACCGGGGAACTGTTTTTT. Its protein product is CASSLDRSGRASNTGELFF.

This clonotype showed up just a few times. V and J are TRBV5-1 and TRBJ1-3; D remains ambiguous. V dropped 3 bases and J dropped 7 bases, with 11 bases sitting between them. The CDR3 is 13 residues long. Germline CDR1 and CDR2: SGHRS and YFSETQ. In DNA, the CDR3 is TGCGCCAGCAGCTGGGATGAAGAGAACACCATATATTTT. Translated: CASSWDEENTIYF.

As to this clonotype: The junction and the germline gene differ at one end; a read error may be behind it. V and J are TRBV6-2 or TRBV6-3 and TRBJ1-5, with D maybe TRBD1 (5 bases). Germline loops: CDR1 MNHEY, CDR2 SVGEGT. The CDR3 covers 14 residues. CDR3 sequence (DNA): TGTGCCAACAGTTACTCATGGGGCTGGCAGCCCCAGCATTTT. Its protein product is CANSYSWGWQPQHF.

A note on this clonotype: Because the CDR3 is missing its conserved closing phenylalanine or tryptophan, this is likely a read error. This chain uses TRBV11-3 with TRBJ2-3; tentative D call: TRBD2 (5 bases). The germline V and J ends were trimmed by 5 bases and 0 bases, with 15 bases remaining between them. Germline V CDR1 and CDR2: SGHNT, YENEEA. The CDR3 runs to 16 residues. CDR3 bases: TGTGCCAGCAGCCGAGGGTCCGGCAGGAGCACAGATACGCAGTATTAT. Encoded protein: CASSRGSGRSTDTQYY.

This clonotype was counted between two and nine times. The rearrangement links TRBV21-1 to TRBJ1-2. TRBV21-1 is a recognized pseudogene. The CDR3 covers 12 residues. The CDR3 bases are TGTGCCAGCAGCACACGGAGGGTTGGCTACACCTTC. Its protein product is CASSTRRVGYTF.

This clonotype was detected once. A much larger clone differs by one base, so this may be a read error. This chain connects TRBV29-1 to TRBJ2-3; weak D call: TRBD2 (7 bases). Trimming pared 4 bases from V and 0 bases from J, leaving 14 bases between. CDR3 length: 15 amino acids. Germline-derived CDR1 and CDR2 are SQVTM and ANQGSEA. CDR3 region: CSVVDGGPSTDTQYF. For the CDR3, the DNA is TGCAGCGTTGTGGACGGGGGGCCTAGCACAGATACGCAGTATTTT.

As to this clonotype: Being one base from a much bigger clone, this may be a read error. The chain couples TRBV29-1 to TRBJ2-7; 12 nucleotides agree with TRBD2. The junction had 5 bases not matched to a gene; V was cut back by 8 bases and J by 0 bases. The CDR3 extends over 14 amino acids. In germline, CDR1 is SQVTM, CDR2 ANQGSEA. The CDR3 bases are TGCAGCACTAAGACTAGCGGGAGCTCCTACGAGCAGTACTTC. Protein sequence: CSTKTSGSSYEQYF.

As to this clonotype: Likely a read error: the CDR3 ends without its conserved phenylalanine or tryptophan. The DNA is omitted, as the CDR3 cannot be located on it reliably, and the CDR3 follows TCRdb's listing. The J gene is TRBJ2-3, the V gene TRBV11-3; the table's D call, TRBD1, was not checked against the DNA. Per the germline V gene, CDR1 is SGHNT and CDR2 is YENEEA. From its first to its last residue, the CDR3 has 13 amino acids. This CDR3 reads CASSSDRGGTHYS.

To note about this clonotype: A much larger clone differs from this one at a single base, so this may be a read error. V gene TRBV6-2 or TRBV6-3 combines with J gene TRBJ2-1, with 7 bases that match TRBD2. Per the germline V gene, CDR1 is MNHEY and CDR2 is SVGEGT. The CDR3 covers 15 residues. V lost 6 bases to trimming and J lost 0 bases; unmatched junction nucleotides: 5. This chain's CDR3 is CASSSGGSSYNEQFF. In DNA, the CDR3 is TGTGCCAGCAGCTCGGGCGGGAGCTCCTACAATGAGCAGTTCTTC.

V and J are TRBV2 and TRBJ2-2, with D perhaps assigned TRBD1 or TRBD2 (6 bases each). V lost 2 bases and J 6 bases, leaving 13 bases between the germline ends. Germline assignment: CDR1 SNHLY and CDR2 FYNNEI. This CDR3 spans 15 amino acids. The CDR3 DNA reads as TGTGCCAGCAGTGAATCCGGGGGCAGGGCCGGGGAGCTGTTTTTT. Translating gives CASSESGGRAGELFF.

This clonotype was seen many times. V is TRBV6-5 and J is TRBJ2-7; D is perhaps TRBD2 (6 bases). Germline CDR1 is MNHEY and CDR2 is SVGAGI. Trimming shortened V by 7 bases and J by 2 bases, and 27 bases separated the two germline ends. The length of the CDR3 is 18 residues. DNA of the CDR3: TGTGCCAGCACCCTGCGGGGCAGCAAGTCAATGGGGACCTACGAGCAGTACTTC. It encodes CASTLRGSKSMGTYEQYF.

This clonotype was seen more than once but under ten times. The chain has TRBV5-6 and TRBJ1-5; D unclear. Trimming left V 5 bases short and J 3 bases short, with 12 bases between. CDR3 length: 14 residues. Germline values: CDR1 SGHDT, CDR2 YYEEEE. CDR3 sequence: CASSSGRTNQPQHF. As DNA, the CDR3 is TGTGCCAGCAGTTCAGGACGGACCAATCAGCCCCAGCATTTT.

The V call is TRBV11-2, the J call TRBJ2-7; 11 bases map to TRBD1. CDR3 length: 13 residues. V shed 5 bases and J 7 bases; nucleotides not matched to a gene: 4. Germline V lookup: CDR1 SGHAT, CDR2 FQNNGV. CDR3 sequence: CASSRTGGREQYF. CDR3 in DNA: TGTGCCAGCAGCAGGACAGGGGGCAGGGAGCAGTACTTC.

As for this clonotype: A much larger clone is a single base away; this may be a read error. This chain links TRBV4-2 with TRBJ2-2, with 7 positions matching TRBD2. From germline, CDR1 is LGHNA and CDR2 YNFKEQ. The CDR3 has 17 residues. The chain's CDR3 is CVSSQDWAGAGTGELFF. Written as DNA, the CDR3 is TGTGTCAGCAGCCAAGATTGGGCGGGAGCTGGAACCGGGGAGCTGTTTTTT.

The table lists this clonotype with a few counts. The J gene is TRBJ2-3, the V gene TRBV28; no definite D call. Germline lookup yields CDR1 MDHEN and CDR2 SYDVKM. This CDR3 contains 16 residues. Trimming cost V 6 bases and J 6 bases, with 22 bases left between them. This CDR3 reads CASSLNQALHTDTQYF. DNA of the CDR3: TGTGCCAGCAGCCTAAATCAGGCTTTGCACACCGATACGCAGTATTTT. Variable domain in full (rest from reference TRBV28 and TRBJ2-3): DVKVTQSSRYLVKRTGEKVFLECVQDMDHENMFWYRQDPGLGLRLIYFSYDVKMKEKGDIPEGYSVSREKKERFSLILESASTNQTSMYLCASSLNQALHTDTQYFGPGTRLTVL.

As to this clonotype: With a much larger clone just one base away, this may be a read error. The chain combines TRBV6-5 with TRBJ2-7, with a possible D match to TRBD1 (5 bases). Germline V CDR1 and CDR2: MNHEY, SVGAGI. This CDR3 has 11 residues. The CDR3 DNA sequence: TGTGCCAGCAGTTGGGGCTACGAGAAGTACTTC. It codes for CASSWGYEKYF.

This clonotype was found a few times. The chain couples TRBV30 to TRBJ1-1; no definite D call. The germline V gene has CDR1 GTSNPN and CDR2 SVGIG (reference sequence). V was clipped by 2 bases and J by 1 base, with 5 bases between them. CDR3 size: 12 residues. CDR3 sequence reads: CAWSLGNTEAFF. CDR3 DNA: TGTGCCTGGAGTCTCGGGAACACTGAAGCTTTCTTT.

Remarks on this clonotype: One end of the junction varies from germline; a read error may be responsible. V is TRBV5-1 and J is TRBJ2-5; D perhaps matches TRBD1 (6 bases). Germline CDR1 is SGHRS and CDR2 is YFSETQ. This CDR3 spans 13 amino acids. DNA of the CDR3: TGCACCAGCAGCTTGGCAGGGGAAGAGACCCAGTACTTC. Translating gives CTSSLAGEETQYF. The full variable domain, with the rest looked up from reference TRBV5-1 and TRBJ2-5, is KAGVTQTPRYLIKTRGQQVTLSCSPISGHRSVSWYQQTPGQGLQFLFEYFSETQRNKGNFPGRFSGRQFSNSRSEMNVSTLELGDSALYLCTSSLAGEETQYFGPGTRLLVL.